Shown below are 32 T cell receptor beta chains from a single sample sequenced in a study of T-cell reconstitution after alpha-beta-depleted transplantation in children. Preparation of the TCRbeta library was carried out with unique molecular identifiers. Using its own MiXCR run on the PCR reads, TCRdb lists one record per CDR3 protein. Of a few hundred thousand distinct CDR3 sequences listed, about an eighth were seen once; the top ten hold about 4.5%. The sequencing here drew on PBMCs, taken from the stem cell graft. The receptors here all came from a human donor who donated a stem cell graft to a child with Fanconi anemia.

The chain combines TRBV12-3 or TRBV12-4 with TRBJ2-1, with 11 bases matching TRBD2. The V segment lost 5 bases and the J segment 7 bases; nucleotides outside the gene matches: 7. The CDR3 is 15 amino acids. For the CDR3, the DNA is TGTGCCAGCAGTCCCCGGACTAGCGGGTTAAATGAGCAGTTCTTC. Residues: CASSPRTSGLNEQFF.

The V call is TRBV12-3 or TRBV12-4, the J call TRBJ1-1; D is unclear. The CDR3 spans 14 residues. The germline V and J ends were trimmed by 6 bases and 1 base, with 12 bases remaining between them. CDR3 protein: CASSTDGKNTEAFF. The CDR3 bases are TGTGCCAGCAGCACGGACGGAAAGAACACTGAAGCTTTCTTT.

In this sample, this clonotype turned up many times. The V call is TRBV20-1, the J call TRBJ2-1, with 7 bases that match TRBD2. J was trimmed by 0 bases and V by 5 bases; bases with no gene match: 4. The CDR3 covers 14 residues. CDR1 and CDR2 (germline): DFQATT, SNEGSKA (reference sequence). CDR3 sequence (DNA): TGCAGTGCTGGCCGCGGGAGCTCCTACAATGAGCAGTTCTTC. This codes for CSAGRGSSYNEQFF.

This clonotype was detected only a few times. The chain links TRBV13 to TRBJ2-1; D possibly uses TRBD1 or TRBD2 (7 bases each). Trimming removed 5 bases from V and 8 bases from J, with 19 bases in between. This CDR3 region has 15 residues. Germline-derived CDR1 and CDR2 are PRHDT and FYEKMQ (reference sequence). The CDR3 region is CASSPGGQGVDEQFF. DNA for the CDR3: TGTGCCAGCAGCCCGGGAGGTCAGGGGGTCGATGAGCAGTTCTTC.

This clonotype appeared many times. The chain combines TRBV30 with TRBJ2-7, with no clear D. V lost 7 bases to trimming and J lost 1 base, with 14 bases between them. Germline V lookup: CDR1 GTSNPN, CDR2 SVGIG (reference sequence). The CDR3 has 13 amino acids. Here the CDR3 DNA reads TGTGCCTTCGTCGGATCCCGATCCTACGAGCAGTACTTC. Residues: CAFVGSRSYEQYF.

This clonotype occurred a few times. The chain has TRBV5-1 and TRBJ1-1; tentative D call: TRBD1 (6 bases). CDR1 and CDR2 (germline): SGHRS, YFSETQ. The CDR3 covers 13 residues. The V end was cut by 4 bases, the J end by 5 bases, with 12 bases between. DNA for the CDR3: TGCGCCAGCAGCCATAAAGGGGGGACTGAAGCTTTCTTT. It specifies CASSHKGGTEAFF. Filled out from reference TRBV5-1 and TRBJ1-1, the complete variable domain reads KAGVTQTPRYLIKTRGQQVTLSCSPISGHRSVSWYQQTPGQGLQFLFEYFSETQRNKGNFPGRFSGRQFSNSRSEMNVSTLELGDSALYLCASSHKGGTEAFFGQGTRLTVV.

The chain employs TRBV5-6 and TRBJ2-1; 12 bases map to TRBD2. Germline CDR1 reads SGHDT; CDR2 reads YYEEEE. V lost 1 base to trimming and J lost 6 bases; unmatched junction nucleotides: 2. The CDR3 is 15 residues long. This CDR3 is CASSLPSGGANEQFF. The CDR3 nucleotides are TGTGCCAGCAGCTTGCCTAGCGGGGGGGCCAATGAGCAGTTCTTC.

Worth noting for this clonotype: This may stem from a read error, because a much larger clone lies one nucleotide away. The genes are TRBV9 and TRBJ1-1; D is uncertain. CDR1 and CDR2 from the germline V gene are SGDLS and YYNGEE. The CDR3 length is 14 residues. The CDR3 protein is CAISRQSLNTEAFF. The CDR3 nucleotides read TGTGCCATCAGCAGACAATCCTTGAACACTGAAGCTTTCTTT. Supplemented by reference TRBV9 and TRBJ1-1, the full variable domain reads DSGVTQTPKHLITATGQRVTLRCSPRSGDLSVYWYQQSLDQGLQFLIQYYNGEERAKGNILERFSAQQFPDLHSELNLSSLELGDSALYFCAISRQSLNTEAFFGQGTRLTVV.

The table lists this clonotype with many counts. At one boundary the junction diverges from the germline segment, which might be a read error. This sequence joins TRBV5-1 and TRBJ2-3; D is possibly TRBD2 (6 bases). This CDR3 is built from 14 residues. Looked up from germline, CDR1 is SGHRS and CDR2 is YFSETQ. Here the CDR3 reads CASSFGGSTDTQYF. Here the CDR3 DNA reads TGTGCCAGCAGCTTCGGAGGGAGCACAGATACGCAGTATTTT.

In its sample, this clonotype was seen a few times. The chain employs TRBV18 and TRBJ1-1; maybe TRBD1 (5 bases). The CDR3 spans 13 residues. The germline CDR1 and CDR2 sequences are KGHSH and LQKENI. V gave up 6 bases and J gave up 1 base, with 9 bases separating them. CDR3 sequence (DNA): TGTGCCAGCTCCAGACAGCAGAACACTGAAGCTTTCTTT. Residues: CASSRQQNTEAFF.

This clonotype was recorded many times. V and J are TRBV20-1 and TRBJ2-4, with 8 bases identical to TRBD1. The CDR3 length is 15 residues. The V segment lost 0 bases and the J segment 3 bases; nucleotides outside the gene matches: 4. Germline V gene lookup returns CDR1 DFQATT and CDR2 SNEGSKA (reference sequence). CDR3 residues: CSARDQGAGKNIQYF. The CDR3 DNA follows: TGCAGTGCTAGAGACCAGGGGGCCGGCAAAAACATTCAGTACTTC.

In this sample, this clonotype turned up many times. CDR3: CASSTGGRFGYTF. The CDR3 DNA reads TGTGCCAGCAGTACAGGGGGGAGGTTCGGCTACACCTTC. The chain employs TRBV12-3 or TRBV12-4 and TRBJ1-2, with 8 bases lining up with TRBD1. V was pared by 5 bases and J by 8 bases, with 7 bases of the junction left unmatched. The CDR3 runs 13 residues.

This clonotype occurred a few times. The chain couples TRBV4-3 to TRBJ2-2, with 10 bases that match TRBD1. After removal of 4 bases from V and 2 bases from J, the junction contained 7 bases not matched to a gene. The CDR3 has 17 amino acids. In germline, CDR1 is LGHNA, CDR2 YSLEER. CDR3 in amino acids: CASSLSTGGLNTGELFF. CDR3 coding DNA: TGCGCCAGCAGCCTCTCGACAGGGGGCCTTAACACCGGGGAGCTGTTTTTT.

This clonotype was seen many times. The chain has TRBV11-1 and TRBJ2-5, with D hard to call. The CDR3 is 12 residues long. The germline CDR1 and CDR2 sequences are SGHAT and FQDESV (reference sequence). Trimming pared 5 bases from V and 1 base from J, leaving 5 bases between. The CDR3 reads CASSRAQETQYF. CDR3 bases: TGTGCCAGCAGCCGGGCCCAAGAGACCCAGTACTTC.

The CDR3 loop is CAWSVSVNTEAFF. The CDR3 region has the DNA TGTGCCTGGAGTGTAAGTGTGAACACTGAAGCTTTCTTT. The chain combines TRBV30 with TRBJ1-1, with D unresolved. CDR3 length equals 13 residues. V was clipped by 0 bases and J by 0 bases, with 5 bases between them. Germline V gene lookup returns CDR1 GTSNPN and CDR2 SVGIG (reference sequence).

V and J are TRBV6-5 and TRBJ1-1; no definite D call. The CDR3 covers 13 residues. The V end lost 4 bases, the J end lost 7 bases, and 13 bases lay between the germline ends. Germline CDR1 is MNHEY and CDR2 is SVGAGI. The CDR3 bases are TGTGCCAGCAGTTTCTCCGGAGAGCTTGAAGCTTTCTTT. Its protein is CASSFSGELEAFF.

This clonotype was observed a few times. The CDR3 reads CASSQRQGLAGYTF. The CDR3 region has the DNA TGTGCCAGCAGCCAGAGACAGGGTTTGGCTGGCTACACCTTC. The chain has TRBV12-3 or TRBV12-4 and TRBJ1-2; 7 bases fit TRBD1. The CDR3 runs to 14 residues. Trimming took 6 bases from V and 7 from J; bases not matched to a gene: 11.

This clonotype was seen repeatedly, ten times or more. This chain links TRBV7-6 with TRBJ2-1; possibly TRBD1 for D (6 bases). This CDR3 spans 15 amino acids. Trimming left V 0 bases short and J 2 bases short, with 8 bases between. Germline V gene sequence: CDR1 SGHVS, CDR2 FNYEAQ. CDR3 DNA sequence: TGTGCCAGCAGCTTAGCTCAGGGGACCTACAATGAGCAGTTCTTC. This sequence encodes CASSLAQGTYNEQFF.

The table lists this clonotype with many counts. The rearrangement uses TRBV6-2 or TRBV6-3 and TRBJ2-5; D remains unclear. Germline V gives CDR1 MNHEY, CDR2 SVGEGT. The CDR3 runs 13 residues. V was clipped by 6 bases and J by 1 base, with 9 bases between them. Written as DNA, the CDR3 is TGTGCCAGCAGGCCTGGTACCCAAGAGACCCAGTACTTC. Protein product: CASRPGTQETQYF.

Only a few counts were recorded for this clonotype. The chain is built from TRBV4-2 and TRBJ1-2; tentatively, D is TRBD1 (6 bases). Germline V gene data show CDR1 as LGHNA and CDR2 as YNFKEQ. Trimming left V 4 bases short and J 0 bases short, with 12 bases between. The CDR3 loop spans 15 amino acids. The CDR3 spells CASSRKGGTNYGYTF. DNA for the CDR3: TGTGCCAGCAGCCGCAAGGGGGGTACTAACTATGGCTACACCTTC.

This clonotype was seen more than once but under ten times. The chain recombines TRBV18 with TRBJ2-1; TRBD1 matches at 7 bases. Germline lookup yields CDR1 KGHSH and CDR2 LQKENI. V shed 4 bases, J shed 4 bases, and the junction held 7 bases outside the gene matches. This CDR3 spans 15 amino acids. In DNA form, the CDR3 reads TGTGCCAGCTCACTCGGGACAGATTCTTACAATGAGCAGTTCTTC. This gives the protein CASSLGTDSYNEQFF.

This clonotype was observed at least ten times. The rearrangement links TRBV10-3 to TRBJ1-2; the match to TRBD1 covers 7 bases. Germline lookup yields CDR1 ENHRY and CDR2 SYGVKD. The CDR3 loop spans 13 amino acids. The junction had 7 bases not matched to a gene; V was cut back by 7 bases and J by 5 bases. The CDR3 bases are TGTGCCATCAAATCGGACAGGTCTTATGGCTACACCTTC. It encodes CAIKSDRSYGYTF.

V and J are TRBV15 and TRBJ1-1; tentative D call: TRBD1 (5 bases). Germline V gene lookup returns CDR1 LNHNV and CDR2 YYDKDF (reference sequence). There are 13 residues in the CDR3. Trimming left V 5 bases short and J 6 bases short, with 13 bases between. The CDR3 DNA reads as TGTGCCACCAGCGGATCAGGGAATGCTGAAGCTTTCTTT. Residues: CATSGSGNAEAFF. Complete variable domain (other parts from reference TRBV15 and TRBJ1-1): DAMVIQNPRYQVTQFGKPVTLSCSQTLNHNVMYWYQQKSSQAPKLLFHYYDKDFNNEADTPDNFQSRRPNTSFCFLDIRSPGLGDTAMYLCATSGSGNAEAFFGQGTRLTVV.

The gene calls are TRBV28 and TRBJ2-7, with D hard to call. The germline V gene encodes CDR1 MDHEN and CDR2 SYDVKM. The V end lost 5 bases, the J end lost 3 bases, and 5 bases lay between the germline ends. The CDR3 runs to 11 residues. CDR3 in DNA: TGTGCCAGCAGTAATATCTACGAGCAGTACTTC. Translated, it gives CASSNIYEQYF. Variable domain in full (rest from reference TRBV28 and TRBJ2-7): DVKVTQSSRYLVKRTGEKVFLECVQDMDHENMFWYRQDPGLGLRLIYFSYDVKMKEKGDIPEGYSVSREKKERFSLILESASTNQTSMYLCASSNIYEQYFGPGTRLTVT.

The chain has TRBV5-1 and TRBJ1-2; TRBD1 agrees at 9 bases. The CDR3 has 13 residues. Germline lookup yields CDR1 SGHRS and CDR2 YFSETQ. Unmatched junction bases numbered 6, after V lost 4 bases and J lost 8 bases. CDR3 residues: CASSEQGAPGYTF. The DNA of the CDR3 is TGCGCCAGCAGCGAACAGGGGGCGCCGGGCTACACCTTC.

A note on this clonotype: As the CDR3 is not closed by the conserved phenylalanine or tryptophan, this likely results from a read error. The chain recombines TRBV4-3 with TRBJ1-2; possibly TRBD1 for D (6 bases). CDR3 length equals 15 residues. CDR1 and CDR2 (germline): LGHNA, YSLEER. Trimming took off 2 bases at V and 6 bases at J, with 16 bases between the two ends. This CDR3 reads CASSQRGDPRDGYTS. The CDR3 bases are TGCGCCAGCAGCCAAAGGGGGGATCCGAGGGATGGCTACACCTCC.

As DNA, the CDR3 is TGTGCCAGCAGTTTAGCGTGGAGGGGGGACAGGGGCAATACTGAAGCTTTCTTT. Translated: CASSLAWRGDRGNTEAFF. The V and J genes are TRBV12-3 or TRBV12-4 and TRBJ1-1; 10 bases are a match to TRBD1. Unmatched junction bases numbered 12, after V lost 0 bases and J lost 5 bases. The CDR3 covers 18 residues.

This clonotype occurred many times. The CDR3: CASSQQGSEQFF. In DNA form, the CDR3 reads TGTGCCAGCAGTCAACAGGGGAGTGAGCAGTTCTTC. The chain links TRBV11-2 to TRBJ2-1; 7 bases match TRBD1. This CDR3 region has 12 residues. The junction had 5 bases not matched to a gene; V was cut back by 6 bases and J by 9 bases. Looked up from germline, CDR1 is SGHAT and CDR2 is FQNNGV.

This clonotype was observed many times. This chain joins TRBV28 and TRBJ1-1; 8 nucleotides match TRBD1. Germline CDR1 and CDR2: MDHEN and SYDVKM. V shed 4 bases, J shed 0 bases, and the junction held 7 bases outside the gene matches. This CDR3 spans 16 amino acids. CDR3 DNA: TGTGCCAGCAGTTCCCCCAGGACAGGGATGAACACTGAAGCTTTCTTT. This translates into CASSSPRTGMNTEAFF.

This clonotype was picked up a small number of times. The rearrangement uses TRBV20-1 and TRBJ2-7, with 7 positions matching TRBD2. CDR1 DFQATT and CDR2 SNEGSKA come from the germline V gene (reference sequence). The CDR3 runs 14 residues. After removal of 3 bases from V and 3 bases from J, the junction contained 8 bases not matched to a gene. CDR3 residues: CSASGISGVYEQYV. Here the CDR3 DNA reads TGCAGTGCTAGTGGTATCAGCGGGGTCTACGAGCAGTACGTC.

At least ten counts were recorded for this clonotype. The chain uses TRBV7-2 and TRBJ2-7; D is tentatively TRBD1 or TRBD2 (5 bases each). Per germline, CDR1 SGHTA and CDR2 FQGNSA. Trimming left V 5 bases short and J 2 bases short, with 13 bases between. The CDR3 contains 14 residues. CDR3 nucleotides: TGTGCCAGCAGCGTAGTGGGACGGACCTACGAGCAGTACTTC. It specifies CASSVVGRTYEQYF.

This clonotype turned up a few times. The CDR3 is CASSAGSGGSTQYF. Here the CDR3 DNA reads TGTGCCAGCAGCGCGGGTAGCGGGGGAAGTACGCAGTATTTT. The chain is built from TRBV9 and TRBJ2-3, with 9 bases identical to TRBD2. V lost 3 bases and J lost 8; bases outside the gene matches: 7. The CDR3 has 14 amino acids. Germline loops: CDR1 SGDLS, CDR2 YYNGEE. The whole variable domain, remainder taken from reference TRBV9 and TRBJ2-3, is DSGVTQTPKHLITATGQRVTLRCSPRSGDLSVYWYQQSLDQGLQFLIQYYNGEERAKGNILERFSAQQFPDLHSELNLSSLELGDSALYFCASSAGSGGSTQYFGPGTRLTVL.